This T cell receptor (beta chain) stems from a study of cytomegalovirus exposure and HLA in healthy donors. Regarding the study as a whole: A prior analysis recorded that most TCR beta V segments were productive about 87% or about 30% of the time.

Worth noting for this clone: Its antigen is not identified.

PCR involved 60 Vbeta and 13 Jbeta primers. Assay used: immunoSEQ multiplex PCR; TCRdb lists only in-frame clones, some missing. The table lists some 160,000 clones, 75% to 90% of them singletons, with approximately 2% in the top ten. V gave up 5 bases and J gave up 0 bases, with 10 bases separating them. This CDR3 is built from 14 residues. In germline, CDR1 is SNHLY, CDR2 FYNNEI. The sequence derives from a woman aged 18-35 years in good health and CMV-seronegative. Material: PBMCs. The genes are TRBV2 and TRBJ1-2; D perhaps matches TRBD1 (5 bases). The CDR3 nucleotides read TGTGCCAGCAGTCTGGGGGGGACTAACTATGGCTACACCTTC. It translates to CASSLGGTNYGYTF.